This TCR beta chain is from a study of molecular identifiers for immune sequencing clone quantification. This clonotype was seen at least ten times. Sorted naive CD8 T cells were those defined as CD8+CD4-CCR7+CD45RA+. V lost 4 bases and J lost 0; bases outside the gene matches: 5. This CDR3 contains 17 residues. TCRdb used MiXCR to reprocess the PCR reads, holding one entry per CDR3 protein. The sample includes under 650,000 distinct CDR3 sequences, about 20% of them seen just once. This clonotype originated in a human donor in good health. Some libraries in this study had Jurkat cell RNA spiked in. Source material: naive CD8+ T cells from blood, with Jurkat cell RNA spiked in. This sample's subset: FACS-sorted CD8+CD4-CCR7+CD45RA+ naive T cells. The chain links TRBV23-1 to TRBJ2-6; 8 bases are a match to TRBD1. TRBV23-1 is annotated as an ORF whose role is uncertain. The CDR3 region has the DNA TGCGCCAGCAGTCCCCGGACAGGGCTCTCTGGGGCCAACGTCCTGACTTTC. This sequence encodes CASSPRTGLSGANVLTF.